This TCR beta chain originates from a study of vaccination effects on CD4 cells after COVID-19. Germline trimming cut 10 bases from V and 4 bases from J; bases unmatched to any gene: 15. Germline loops: CDR1 MDHEN, CDR2 SYDVKM. CDR3 length: 15 amino acids. A 10-day culture period preceded the isolation of CD4+ T cells. Absence of prior SARS-CoV-2 infection characterized the vaccine recipients, who showed negative nucleocapsid antibodies. Sequenced by immunoSEQ multiplex PCR; TCRdb stores in-frame clones only, minus some. The data contain some 23,000 clones, about 73% of them singletons. Regarding this clone: Antigen unknown.

The chain joins TRBV28 to TRBJ1-1; the match to TRBD1 covers 7 bases. This clonotype originated in a human donor who received a COVID-19 vaccine. Here the sequenced sample was CD4+ T cells from PBMCs cultured without peptide, taken before COVID-19 vaccination. CDR3 coding DNA: TGTGCCACCGTTATGCTCACAGGGGCGGGCACTGAAGCTTTCTTT. It is translated as CATVMLTGAGTEAFF.